The T cell receptor (beta chain) under discussion was sequenced for a study of blood T cell repertoires in COVID-19. Under the authors' procedure: Amplification from reference gene primers served as the basis for estimated nucleated cell counts. The method was immunoSEQ multiplex PCR; TCRdb's version includes in-frame clones alone and lacks a portion of them. The V and J calls and clone size were taken over from that table, and D and trimming were inferred from the DNA. The table records roughly 190,000 clones, roughly 87% of them present only once. The germline V and J ends were trimmed by 0 bases and 3 bases, with 13 bases remaining between them. Germline V gene lookup returns CDR1 SGHDT and CDR2 YYEEEE. The CDR3 sequence is 16 residues long. Allocation to cohorts depended on clinical history reported by the participants.

What was sequenced was PBMCs or T cells enriched from blood (not recorded which). The rearrangement uses TRBV5-6 and TRBJ1-3; TRBD1 is a possible D gene (6 bases). This receptor was taken from a woman younger than 45 who had recovered from COVID-19. In DNA, the CDR3 is TGTGCCAGCAGCTTGGAACAGGGCGTATTTGGAAACACCATATATTTT. It yields the protein CASSLEQGVFGNTIYF.